The clone carrying this T cell receptor beta chain was recorded a few times. Its antigen is currently unknown. This table comes from immunoSEQ multiplex PCR, and its TCRdb copy is limited to in-frame clones, with some not included. Among roughly 450,000 clones, 75% to 95% were seen once, and the ten largest hold more than 9%. The record originates from a study of Ad26.COV2.S vaccination and SARS-CoV-2 variants. Study-level background: Ad26.COV2.S given intramuscularly, once or twice 56 days apart. Study-wide points: After vaccination, reports described spike-specific CD8+ and CD4+ T cell responses as showing substantial breadth.

Treatment indicated: around 19 received Ad26.COV2.S at low or high dose, single or two shots; a few received placebo; per-sample allocation not given. The investigators took samples on day 63 after the first vaccine or placebo injection. This clonotype originated in a person aged 18-65 years who received the Ad26.COV2.S COVID-19 vaccine or a placebo. Material: peripheral blood, obtained in a trial of Ad26.COV2.S vaccine versus placebo.

CDR3 sequence reads: CASSPSDEQYF. The DNA of the CDR3 is TGTGCCAGCAGCCCATCGGACGAGCAGTACTTC. The chain recombines TRBV7-9 with TRBJ2-7, with D uncertain. Germline CDR1 reads SEHNR; CDR2 reads FQNEAQ (reference sequence). This CDR3 has 11 amino acids. Trimming removed 5 bases at V and 5 bases at J, with 7 bases between.